Listed here are 23 T cell receptor beta chains from one sample, sequenced in a study of blood T cell repertoires in COVID-19. Profiling relied on immunoSEQ multiplex PCR, and the TCRdb table lists in-frame clones only, not all of them. The data show 330,000 or so clones, 85% to 90% seen once. The sample taken for sequencing was PBMCs or T cells enriched from blood (not recorded which). These receptors came from a woman aged 25-40 years who had been exposed to COVID-19.

This chain links TRBV12-5 with TRBJ2-2; TRBD2 matches at 10 bases. Germline V lookup: CDR1 LGHNT, CDR2 FRNRAP. V was pared by 6 bases and J by 3 bases, with 13 bases of the junction left unmatched. This CDR3 contains 18 residues. CDR3 loop: CASGERYGLAADTGELFF. CDR3 nucleotide sequence: TGTGCTAGTGGGGAACGATACGGACTAGCGGCCGACACCGGGGAGCTGTTTTTT.

This clone was seen a single time. The rearrangement links TRBV19 to TRBJ2-7, with 9 bases matching TRBD2. The junction had 4 bases not matched to a gene; V was cut back by 4 bases and J by 0 bases. Germline V lookup: CDR1 LNHDA, CDR2 SQIVND (reference sequence). CDR3 length equals 15 residues. The CDR3 reads CASSKSSGNSYEQYF. In nucleotides, the CDR3 is TGTGCCAGTAGTAAATCTAGCGGGAACTCCTACGAGCAGTACTTC.

The J gene is TRBJ2-2, the V gene TRBV28; 7 nucleotides line up with TRBD2. Germline loops: CDR1 MDHEN, CDR2 SYDVKM. This CDR3 spans 17 amino acids. The V and J ends lost 5 bases and 2 bases, in that order; junction bases with no gene match: 11. The CDR3 loop reads CASSPLVGGYNTGELFF. The CDR3 DNA follows: TGTGCCAGCAGTCCCCTTGTGGGAGGGTATAACACCGGGGAGCTGTTTTTT.

V usage is TRBV11-2 and J usage is TRBJ2-2; 11 bases fit TRBD2. The CDR3 is made up of 16 amino acids. Looked up from germline, CDR1 is SGHAT and CDR2 is FQNNGV. The V and J ends lost 6 bases and 6 bases, in that order; junction bases with no gene match: 9. In DNA, the CDR3 is TGTGCCAGCAGTCGAATTCTAGCGGGAGGAGCCGGGGAGCTGTTTTTT. It encodes CASSRILAGGAGELFF.

V usage is TRBV27 and J usage is TRBJ2-1; 14 nucleotides agree with TRBD2. The CDR3 runs 16 residues. With V trimmed by 1 base and J by 6 bases, 2 bases remained unmatched. Looked up from germline, CDR1 is MNHEY and CDR2 is SMNVEV (reference sequence). The CDR3, as DNA: TGTGCCAGCAGTTTATTCGGACTAGCGGGAGGCAATGAGCAGTTCTTC. It codes for CASSLFGLAGGNEQFF.

The chain uses TRBV15 and TRBJ2-2; no reliable D call. V lost 0 bases, J lost 0 bases, and 14 bases lay in between. The germline gives CDR1 LNHNV, CDR2 YYDKDF (reference sequence). The CDR3 extends over 18 amino acids. CDR3 bases: TGTGCCACCAGCAGAGATGGTCGGCAGCTAGCGAACACCGGGGAGCTGTTTTTT. It translates to CATSRDGRQLANTGELFF.

The rearrangement uses TRBV18 and TRBJ2-7; 8 positions agree with TRBD2. This CDR3 has 16 residues. The trim removed 2 bases at V and 3 bases at J, leaving 9 bases unmatched. Germline loops: CDR1 KGHSH, CDR2 LQKENI. The CDR3 region is CASSPGVAGGGYEQYF. CDR3 bases: TGTGCCAGCTCACCAGGAGTGGCGGGAGGTGGCTACGAGCAGTACTTC.

This rearrangement joins TRBV24-1 to TRBJ2-3; D unclear. CDR3 length: 15 amino acids. The V gene lost 2 bases and the J gene lost 0 bases, with 8 bases spanning the gap. Germline CDR1 reads KGHDR; CDR2 reads SFDVKD. The CDR3 region is CATSDSPGSTDTQYF. The CDR3 nucleotides read TGTGCCACCAGTGATTCCCCCGGTAGCACAGATACGCAGTATTTT.

The chain is built from TRBV5-1 and TRBJ2-1, with TRBD2 identical over 9 bases. Per germline, CDR1 SGHRS and CDR2 YFSETQ. The CDR3 is 15 residues long. V lost 4 bases and J lost 0; bases outside the gene matches: 2. CDR3 nucleotides: TGCGCCAGCAGCCTAGCGGGATTCTCCTACAATGAGCAGTTCTTC. Its protein product is CASSLAGFSYNEQFF.

The gene calls are TRBV5-4 and TRBJ2-1; 7 nucleotides match TRBD2. The CDR3 contains 13 residues. The J segment lost 4 bases and the V segment lost 4 bases, leaving 2 bases of the junction unmatched. The germline gives CDR1 SGHNT, CDR2 YYREEE (reference sequence). CDR3 amino acids: CASSSGTYNEQFF. The CDR3 DNA follows: TGTGCCAGCAGCAGCGGGACTTACAATGAGCAGTTCTTC.

About this clone: At the DNA level, this CDR3 is encoded by other sequences in the same sample as well. The gene calls are TRBV18 and TRBJ2-1; TRBD2 agrees at 11 bases. The CDR3 consists of 14 residues. Germline V gene data show CDR1 as KGHSH and CDR2 as LQKENI. J was trimmed by 5 bases and V by 6 bases; bases with no gene match: 3. CDR3 loop: CASSPGLADNEQFF. CDR3 coding DNA: TGTGCCAGCTCCCCGGGACTAGCGGACAATGAGCAGTTCTTC.

This rearrangement joins TRBV19 to TRBJ2-3; the D gene is possibly TRBD2 (6 bases). Per the germline V gene, CDR1 is LNHDA and CDR2 is SQIVND (reference sequence). This CDR3 spans 16 amino acids. V was trimmed by 3 bases and J by 7 bases, leaving 20 bases between them. The CDR3: CASSMYSGDAMNTQYF. Here the CDR3 DNA reads TGTGCCAGTAGTATGTACTCGGGAGACGCGATGAATACGCAGTATTTT.

This sequence joins TRBV28 and TRBJ1-2; D not certain. V gave up 8 bases and J gave up 3 bases, with 7 bases separating them. The germline gives CDR1 MDHEN, CDR2 SYDVKM. CDR3 length: 11 amino acids. CDR3 nucleotide sequence: TGTGCCAGCGGCGGCTACTATGGCTACACCTTC. Encoded protein: CASGGYYGYTF.

V and J are TRBV4-2 and TRBJ2-3; D might be TRBD1 (5 bases). V dropped 3 bases and J dropped 0 bases, with 16 bases sitting between them. The CDR3 spans 17 residues. Germline lookup yields CDR1 LGHNA and CDR2 YNFKEQ. The chain's CDR3 is CASSQYKWGTSTDTQYF. Written as DNA, the CDR3 is TGTGCCAGCAGCCAGTACAAATGGGGCACTAGCACAGATACGCAGTATTTT.

The V call is TRBV15, the J call TRBJ2-5; a possible D gene is TRBD1 (5 bases). CDR3 length: 11 amino acids. In germline, CDR1 is LNHNV, CDR2 YYDKDF (reference sequence). Deletions cut 8 bases from V and 2 bases from J, with 6 bases between. The CDR3 coding sequence is TGTGCCACCCGACAGCAAGAGACCCAGTACTTC. This translates into CATRQQETQYF.

The chain combines TRBV7-3 with TRBJ1-1; 9 positions agree with TRBD1. Germline values: CDR1 SGHTA, CDR2 FQGTGA. The CDR3 totals 15 residues. J gave up 3 bases and V 6 bases, and 8 bases lay outside the gene matches. The CDR3 region has the DNA TGTGCCAGCAGTCCTGGGACAGGGCAAGACACTGAAGCTTTCTTT. It yields the protein CASSPGTGQDTEAFF.

V gene TRBV5-6 combines with J gene TRBJ2-3; TRBD2 matches at 9 bases. Trimming removed 4 bases from V and 2 bases from J; junction bases left unmatched: 8. This CDR3 has 16 residues. Germline lookup yields CDR1 SGHDT and CDR2 YYEEEE. The CDR3 here is CASSRRLAEYTDTQYF. For the CDR3, the DNA is TGTGCCAGCAGCAGGAGACTAGCGGAATACACAGATACGCAGTATTTT.

This clone was seen a single time. The V gene is TRBV7-9, the J gene TRBJ2-5, with 12 bases identical to TRBD2. The CDR3 contains 15 residues. Germline lookup yields CDR1 SEHNR and CDR2 FQNEAQ (reference sequence). The trim removed 8 bases at V and 1 base at J, leaving 5 bases unmatched. The CDR3 protein is CASSWTSGTQETQYF. In DNA form, the CDR3 reads TGTGCCAGCTCCTGGACTAGCGGGACCCAAGAGACCCAGTACTTC.

The V gene is TRBV30, the J gene TRBJ1-1; D unclear. Trimming left V 1 base short and J 11 bases short, with 17 bases between. This CDR3 has 13 amino acids. Germline CDR1 and CDR2: GTSNPN and SVGIG (reference sequence). In nucleotides, the CDR3 is TGTGCCTGGAGTGGCACGGGGAAGGGAGGGGCTTTCTTT. It codes for CAWSGTGKGGAFF.

The chain combines TRBV29-1 with TRBJ2-7; 9 bases fit TRBD1. There are 12 residues in the CDR3. Per germline, CDR1 SQVTM and CDR2 ANQGSEA. With V trimmed by 6 bases and J by 10 bases, 10 bases remained unmatched. The DNA of the CDR3 is TGCAGCGTCGACCCGGGACAGGGCGAACAGTACTTC. This sequence encodes CSVDPGQGEQYF.

This chain connects TRBV5-6 to TRBJ2-7; tentatively, D is TRBD1 (6 bases). Germline V gene lookup returns CDR1 SGHDT and CDR2 YYEEEE. Trimming removed 4 bases at V and 3 bases at J, with 20 bases between. The CDR3 is made up of 16 amino acids. The CDR3 DNA sequence: TGTGCCAGCAGCGACGTCGAGGGTAGGGGGTTCTACGAGCAGTACTTC. Translation gives CASSDVEGRGFYEQYF.

V usage is TRBV10-1 and J usage is TRBJ2-1; 9 nucleotides line up with TRBD2. Germline V gene data show CDR1 as WNHNN and CDR2 as SYGVQD (reference sequence). J was trimmed by 5 bases and V by 3 bases; bases with no gene match: 8. The CDR3 is 16 amino acids. The CDR3 DNA reads TGCGCCAGCAGTGACTTGGGGCGGGAGGGAAACAATGAGCAGTTCTTC. Amino acid sequence: CASSDLGREGNNEQFF.

This clone has only a few counts. This sequence joins TRBV10-1 and TRBJ2-2, with 12 bases lining up with TRBD2. The V segment lost 6 bases and the J segment 1 base; nucleotides outside the gene matches: 3. Germline V gene lookup returns CDR1 WNHNN and CDR2 SYGVQD (reference sequence). This CDR3 spans 16 amino acids. The CDR3 DNA is TGCGCCAGCAGCCGGGGACTAGCGGGGAACACCGGGGAGCTGTTTTTT. It encodes CASSRGLAGNTGELFF.